The 8 T cell receptor beta chains presented below share a single source sample, sequenced in a study of T-cell memory formation after mild COVID-19 (dated by TCRdb to about 2021). Libraries were constructed by 5' RACE. Sequencing took place on an Illumina NovaSeq 6000. The public reads were quality trimmed at Q25 with fastp and then assembled into clones with MiXCR by TCRdb, keeping productive beta chains. Entries that share a CDR3 protein sequence are merged under the most common genes and DNA. Here the sample has 350,000 to 450,000 distinct CDR3 sequences; 20% to 25% occur a single time. The top ten constitute 8.8% of the sample. The specimen sequenced was PBMCs or a T cell subset sorted from them (not recorded which). The source of these receptors is an adult woman who had mild COVID-19 (a few samples of this study predate the infection). The sample titles of this study are shuffled in the database, so cell type and time point are left out; the donor was told from shared clones.

The chain employs TRBV10-3 and TRBJ1-4; the D is unclear. The V end lost 6 bases, the J end lost 1 base, and 12 bases lay between the germline ends. The CDR3 extends over 15 amino acids. Germline assignment: CDR1 ENHRY and CDR2 SYGVKD. The CDR3 here is CAISSRGETNEKLFF. CDR3 nucleotide sequence: TGTGCCATCAGCTCCCGGGGTGAAACTAATGAAAAACTGTTTTTT.

This clonotype was seen only a few times. The chain links TRBV4-2 to TRBJ2-7; D perhaps matches TRBD1 (6 bases). V lost 3 bases and J lost 2, with 8 bases in between. The CDR3 length is 13 residues. Per the germline V gene, CDR1 is LGHNA and CDR2 is YNFKEQ. For the CDR3, the DNA is TGTGCCAGCAGCCAGTGGACAGCCTACGAGCAGTACTTC. It is translated as CASSQWTAYEQYF.

This clonotype was detected only a few times. V usage is TRBV2 and J usage is TRBJ2-1; 8 bases agree with TRBD2. V was clipped by 3 bases and J by 3 bases; unmatched bases: 4. CDR1 is SNHLY, CDR2 FYNNEI, per germline. There are 15 residues in the CDR3. CDR3 amino acids: CASSEGSGDYNEQFF. The CDR3 DNA follows: TGTGCCAGCAGTGAGGGTAGCGGGGACTACAATGAGCAGTTCTTC.

The V call is TRBV24-1, the J call TRBJ1-1; TRBD1 is a possible D gene (5 bases). V was cut by 9 bases and J by 1 base, with 11 bases left in between. This CDR3 comprises 13 residues. Germline values: CDR1 KGHDR, CDR2 SFDVKD. CDR3 residues: CATRRGSNTEAFF. The CDR3 nucleotides are TGTGCCACCCGTCGGGGGTCGAACACTGAAGCTTTCTTT.

The chain has TRBV5-5 and TRBJ1-5, with D hard to call. CDR1 and CDR2 (germline): SGHKS, YYEKEE (reference sequence). Trimming removed 0 bases at V and 5 bases at J, with 6 bases between. This CDR3 is 13 amino acids long. CDR3 nucleotide sequence: TGTGCCAGCAGCTTGGAGTGGCATCAGCCCCAGCATTTT. Its protein is CASSLEWHQPQHF.

The V call is TRBV9, the J call TRBJ2-7, with D hard to call. CDR3 length: 13 amino acids. V shed 1 base and J shed 5 bases, with 10 bases lying between them. Germline V gives CDR1 SGDLS, CDR2 YYNGEE. The CDR3 DNA reads TGTGCCAGCAGCGTATCCATTTTACACGAGCAGTACTTC. The encoded protein is CASSVSILHEQYF.

Ten or more counts support this clonotype. The chain has TRBV5-6 and TRBJ1-2; D might be TRBD1 (5 bases). V gave up 0 bases and J gave up 3 bases, with 9 bases separating them. The CDR3 length is 14 residues. Germline-derived CDR1 and CDR2 are SGHDT and YYEEEE. The CDR3 protein is CASSLGDGDYGYTF. The CDR3, as DNA: TGTGCCAGCAGCTTGGGGGACGGCGACTATGGCTACACCTTC.

J is TRBJ2-7 and V is TRBV2; 11 nucleotides agree with TRBD1. CDR1 is SNHLY and CDR2 is FYNNEI in the germline V gene. The CDR3 runs to 14 residues. Germline trimming cut 3 bases from V and 6 bases from J; bases unmatched to any gene: 4. The CDR3 DNA reads TGTGCCAGCAGTGAGGGGACAGGGGGATTCGAGCAGTACTTC. This translates into CASSEGTGGFEQYF.